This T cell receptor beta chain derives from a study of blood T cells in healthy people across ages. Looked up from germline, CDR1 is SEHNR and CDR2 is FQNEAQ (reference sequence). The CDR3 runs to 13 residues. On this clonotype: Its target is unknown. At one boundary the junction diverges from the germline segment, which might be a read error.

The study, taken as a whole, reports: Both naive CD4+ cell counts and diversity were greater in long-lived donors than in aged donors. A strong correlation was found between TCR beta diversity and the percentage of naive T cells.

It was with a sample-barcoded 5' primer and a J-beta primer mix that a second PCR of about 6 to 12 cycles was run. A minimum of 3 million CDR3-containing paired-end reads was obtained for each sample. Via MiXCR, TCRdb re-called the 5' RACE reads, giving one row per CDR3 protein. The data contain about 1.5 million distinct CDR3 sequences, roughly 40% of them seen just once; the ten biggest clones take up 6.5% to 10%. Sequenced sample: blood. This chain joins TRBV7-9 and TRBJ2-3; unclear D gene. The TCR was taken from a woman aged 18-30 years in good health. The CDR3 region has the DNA TGTGCCAGCAGCTTAGCGACTGGGGATAGGCAGTATTTT. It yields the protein CASSLATGDRQYF.